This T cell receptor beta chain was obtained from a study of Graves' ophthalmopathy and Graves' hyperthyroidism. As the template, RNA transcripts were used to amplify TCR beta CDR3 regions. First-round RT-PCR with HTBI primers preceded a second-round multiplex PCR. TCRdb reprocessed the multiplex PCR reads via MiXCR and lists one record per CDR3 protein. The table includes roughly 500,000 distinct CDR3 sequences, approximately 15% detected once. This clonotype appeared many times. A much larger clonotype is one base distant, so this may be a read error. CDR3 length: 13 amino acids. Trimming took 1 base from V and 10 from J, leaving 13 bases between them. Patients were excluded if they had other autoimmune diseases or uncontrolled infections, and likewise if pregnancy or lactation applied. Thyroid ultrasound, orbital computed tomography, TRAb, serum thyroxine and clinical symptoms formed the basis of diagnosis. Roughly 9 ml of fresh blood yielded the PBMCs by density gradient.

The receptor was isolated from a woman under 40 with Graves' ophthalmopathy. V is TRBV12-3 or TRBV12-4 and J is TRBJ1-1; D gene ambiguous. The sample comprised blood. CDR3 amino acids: CASSLGARFGAFF. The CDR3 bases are TGTGCCAGCAGTTTAGGCGCAAGGTTCGGAGCTTTCTTT.